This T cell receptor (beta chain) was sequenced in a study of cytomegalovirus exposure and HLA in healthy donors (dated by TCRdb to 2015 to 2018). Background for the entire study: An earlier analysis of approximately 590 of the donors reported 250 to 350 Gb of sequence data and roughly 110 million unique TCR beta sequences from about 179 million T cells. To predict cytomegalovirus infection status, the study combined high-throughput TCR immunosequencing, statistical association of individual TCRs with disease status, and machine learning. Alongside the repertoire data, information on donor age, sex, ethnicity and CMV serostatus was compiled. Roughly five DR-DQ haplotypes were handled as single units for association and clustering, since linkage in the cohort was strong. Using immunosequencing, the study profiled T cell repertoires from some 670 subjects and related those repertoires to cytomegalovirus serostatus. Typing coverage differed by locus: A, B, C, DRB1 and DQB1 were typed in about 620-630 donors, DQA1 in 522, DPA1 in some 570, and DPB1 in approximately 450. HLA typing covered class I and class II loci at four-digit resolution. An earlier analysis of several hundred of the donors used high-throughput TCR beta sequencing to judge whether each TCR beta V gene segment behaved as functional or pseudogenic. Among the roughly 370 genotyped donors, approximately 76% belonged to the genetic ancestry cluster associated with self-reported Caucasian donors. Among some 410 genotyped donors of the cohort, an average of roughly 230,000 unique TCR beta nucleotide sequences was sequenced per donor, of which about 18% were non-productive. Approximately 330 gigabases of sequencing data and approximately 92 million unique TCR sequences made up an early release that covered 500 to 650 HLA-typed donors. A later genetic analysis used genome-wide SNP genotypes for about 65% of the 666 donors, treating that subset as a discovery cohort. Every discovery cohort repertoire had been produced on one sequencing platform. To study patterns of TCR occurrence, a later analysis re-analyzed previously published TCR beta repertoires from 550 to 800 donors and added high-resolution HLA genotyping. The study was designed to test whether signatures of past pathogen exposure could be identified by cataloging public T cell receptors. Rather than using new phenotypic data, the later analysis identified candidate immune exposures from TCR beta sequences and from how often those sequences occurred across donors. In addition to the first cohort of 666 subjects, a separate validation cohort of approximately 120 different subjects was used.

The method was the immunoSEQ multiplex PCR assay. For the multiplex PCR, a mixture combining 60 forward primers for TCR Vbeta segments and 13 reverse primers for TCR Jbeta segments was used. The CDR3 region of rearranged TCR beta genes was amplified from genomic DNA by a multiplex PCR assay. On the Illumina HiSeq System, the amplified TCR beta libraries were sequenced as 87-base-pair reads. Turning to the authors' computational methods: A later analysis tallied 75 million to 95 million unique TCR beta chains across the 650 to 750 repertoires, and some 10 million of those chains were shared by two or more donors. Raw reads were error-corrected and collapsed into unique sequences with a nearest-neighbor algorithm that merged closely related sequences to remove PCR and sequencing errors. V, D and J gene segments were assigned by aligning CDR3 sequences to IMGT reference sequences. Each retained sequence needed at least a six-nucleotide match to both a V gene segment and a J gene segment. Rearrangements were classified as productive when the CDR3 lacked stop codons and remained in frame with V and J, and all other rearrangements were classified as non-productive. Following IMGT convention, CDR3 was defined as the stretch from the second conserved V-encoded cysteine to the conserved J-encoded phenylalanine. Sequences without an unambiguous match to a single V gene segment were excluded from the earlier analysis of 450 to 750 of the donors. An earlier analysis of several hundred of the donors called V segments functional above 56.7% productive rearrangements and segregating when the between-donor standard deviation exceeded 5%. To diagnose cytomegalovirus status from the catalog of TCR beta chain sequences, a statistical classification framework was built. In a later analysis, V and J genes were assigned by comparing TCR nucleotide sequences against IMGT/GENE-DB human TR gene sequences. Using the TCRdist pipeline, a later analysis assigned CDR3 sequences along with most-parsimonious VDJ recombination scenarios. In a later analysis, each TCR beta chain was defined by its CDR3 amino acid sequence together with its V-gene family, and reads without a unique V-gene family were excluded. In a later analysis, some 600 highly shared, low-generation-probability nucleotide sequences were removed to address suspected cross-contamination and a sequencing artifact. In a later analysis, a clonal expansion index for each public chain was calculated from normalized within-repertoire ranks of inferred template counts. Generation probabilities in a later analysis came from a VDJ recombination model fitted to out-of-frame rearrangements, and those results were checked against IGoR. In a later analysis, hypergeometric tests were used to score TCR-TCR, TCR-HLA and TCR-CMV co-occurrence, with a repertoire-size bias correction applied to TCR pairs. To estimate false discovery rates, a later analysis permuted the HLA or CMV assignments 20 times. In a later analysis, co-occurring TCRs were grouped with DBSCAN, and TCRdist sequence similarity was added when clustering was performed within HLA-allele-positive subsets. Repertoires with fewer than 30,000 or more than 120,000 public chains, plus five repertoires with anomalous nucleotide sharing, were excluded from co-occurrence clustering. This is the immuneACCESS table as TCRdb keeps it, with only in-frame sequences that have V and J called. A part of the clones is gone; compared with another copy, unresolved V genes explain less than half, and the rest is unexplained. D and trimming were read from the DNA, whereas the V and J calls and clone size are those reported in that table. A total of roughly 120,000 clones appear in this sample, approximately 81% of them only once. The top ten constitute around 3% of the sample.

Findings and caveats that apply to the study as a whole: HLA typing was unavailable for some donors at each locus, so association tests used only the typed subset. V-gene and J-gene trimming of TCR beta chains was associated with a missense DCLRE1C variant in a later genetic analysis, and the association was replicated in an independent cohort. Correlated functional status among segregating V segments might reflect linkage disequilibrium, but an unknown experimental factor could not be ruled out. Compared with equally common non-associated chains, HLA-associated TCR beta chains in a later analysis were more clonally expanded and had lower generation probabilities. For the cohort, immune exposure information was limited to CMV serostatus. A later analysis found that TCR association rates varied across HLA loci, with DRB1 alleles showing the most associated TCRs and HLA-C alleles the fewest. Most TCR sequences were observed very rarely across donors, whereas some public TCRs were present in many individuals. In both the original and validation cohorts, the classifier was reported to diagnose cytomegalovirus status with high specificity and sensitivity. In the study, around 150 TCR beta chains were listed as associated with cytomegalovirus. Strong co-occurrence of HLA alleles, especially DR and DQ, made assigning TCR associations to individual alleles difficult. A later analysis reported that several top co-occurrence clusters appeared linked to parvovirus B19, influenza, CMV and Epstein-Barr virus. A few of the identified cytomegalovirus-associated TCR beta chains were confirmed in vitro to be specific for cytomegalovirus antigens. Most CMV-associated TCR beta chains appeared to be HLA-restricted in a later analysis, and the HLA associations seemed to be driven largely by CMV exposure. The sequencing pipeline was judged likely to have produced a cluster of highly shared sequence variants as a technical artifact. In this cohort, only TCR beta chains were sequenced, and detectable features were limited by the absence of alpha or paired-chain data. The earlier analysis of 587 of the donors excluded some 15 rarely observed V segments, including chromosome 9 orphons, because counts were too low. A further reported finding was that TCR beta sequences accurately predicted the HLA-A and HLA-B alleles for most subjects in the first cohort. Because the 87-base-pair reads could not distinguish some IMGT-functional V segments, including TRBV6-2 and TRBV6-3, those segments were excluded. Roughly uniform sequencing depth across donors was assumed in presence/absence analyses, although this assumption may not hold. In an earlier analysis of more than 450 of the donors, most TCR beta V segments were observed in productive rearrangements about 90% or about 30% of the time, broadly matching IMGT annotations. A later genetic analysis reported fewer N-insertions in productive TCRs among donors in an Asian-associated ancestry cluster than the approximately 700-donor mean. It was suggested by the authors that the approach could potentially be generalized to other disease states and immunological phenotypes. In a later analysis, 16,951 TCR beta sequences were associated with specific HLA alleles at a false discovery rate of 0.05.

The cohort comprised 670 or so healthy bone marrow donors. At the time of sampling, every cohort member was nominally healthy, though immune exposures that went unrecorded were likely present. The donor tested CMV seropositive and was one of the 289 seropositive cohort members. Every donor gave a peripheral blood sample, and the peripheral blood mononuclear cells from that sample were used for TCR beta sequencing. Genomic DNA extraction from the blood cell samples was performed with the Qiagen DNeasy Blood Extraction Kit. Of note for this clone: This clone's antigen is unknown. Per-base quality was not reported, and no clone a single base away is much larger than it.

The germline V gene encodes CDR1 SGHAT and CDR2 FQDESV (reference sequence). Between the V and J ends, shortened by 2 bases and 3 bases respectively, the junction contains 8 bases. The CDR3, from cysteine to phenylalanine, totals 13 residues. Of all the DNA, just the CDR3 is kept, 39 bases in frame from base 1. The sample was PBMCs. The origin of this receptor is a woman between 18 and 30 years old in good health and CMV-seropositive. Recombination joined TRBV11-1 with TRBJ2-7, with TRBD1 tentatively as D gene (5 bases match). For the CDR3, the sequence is CASSLPGIYEQYF. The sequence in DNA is TGTGCCAGCAGCTTACCAGGGATCTACGAGCAGTACTTC. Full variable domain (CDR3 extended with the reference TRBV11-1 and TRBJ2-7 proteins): EAEVAQSPRYKITEKSQAVAFWCDPISGHATLYWYRQILGQGPELLVQFQDESVVDDSQLPKDRFSAERLKGVDSTLKIQPAELGDSAMYLCASSLPGIYEQYFGPGTRLTVT.